The TCR beta chain under discussion was sequenced for a study of T cells in Graves' hyperthyroidism and ophthalmopathy. Study-wide results and limits: With a median lead of around 5.9 months before onset, the model predicted ophthalmopathy.

The CDR3 regions of TCR beta were amplified from RNA transcripts. Researchers ran a first-round RT-PCR on the TCR CDR3 using the HTBI primer set. TCRdb recomputed calls from the multiplex PCR reads with MiXCR, one row per CDR3 protein. The table lists about 610,000 distinct CDR3 sequences, under 15% of them singletons. V was pared by 11 bases and J by 2 bases, with 15 bases between. CDR1 SNHLY and CDR2 FYNNEI come from the germline V gene. The CDR3 covers 13 residues. This clonotype has a count of ten or more. Its target is unknown. V and J are TRBV2 and TRBJ1-1, with D possibly being TRBD1 (5 bases). The receptor was derived from a woman aged 40 to 55 with Graves' ophthalmopathy. The material sequenced was blood. The CDR3 nucleotides are TGTGCCTCCCTCCTCAGGGAAAACACTGAAGCTTTCTTT. It encodes CASLLRENTEAFF.